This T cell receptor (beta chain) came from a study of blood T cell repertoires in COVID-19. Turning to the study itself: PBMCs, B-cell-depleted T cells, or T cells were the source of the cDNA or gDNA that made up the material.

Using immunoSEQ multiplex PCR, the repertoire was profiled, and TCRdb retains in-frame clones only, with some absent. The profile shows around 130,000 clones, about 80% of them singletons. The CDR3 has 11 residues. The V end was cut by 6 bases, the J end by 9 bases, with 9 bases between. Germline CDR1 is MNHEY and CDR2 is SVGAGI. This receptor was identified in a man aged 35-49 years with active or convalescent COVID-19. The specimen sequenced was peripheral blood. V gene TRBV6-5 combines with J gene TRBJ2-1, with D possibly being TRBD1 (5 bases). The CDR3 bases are TGTGCCAGCAGAGGACAAATTGAGCAGTTCTTC. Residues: CASRGQIEQFF.